Listed here are 27 T cell receptor beta chains from one sample, sequenced in a study of cytotoxic CD8 clonotypes in ibrutinib-treated CLL. This table comes from immunoSEQ multiplex PCR, and its TCRdb copy is limited to in-frame clones, with some not included. This table holds about 130,000 clones, around 84% found once. Source: PBMCs, taken after 24 months of ibrutinib treatment. These TCRs come from a human donor with chronic lymphocytic leukemia.

V is TRBV19 and J is TRBJ1-6, with a tentative D call TRBD1 (5 bases). CDR3 length equals 14 residues. Germline V gives CDR1 LNHDA, CDR2 SQIVND (reference sequence). V was pared by 7 bases and J by 5 bases, with 12 bases between. The DNA for the CDR3 is TGTGCCAGTACCGGGACGGGCCATAATTCACCCCTCCACTTT. Protein: CASTGTGHNSPLHF.

The chain recombines TRBV13 with TRBJ1-6; TRBD1 matches at 9 bases. Germline loops: CDR1 PRHDT, CDR2 FYEKMQ (reference sequence). The CDR3 extends over 16 amino acids. Trimming at V came to 4 bases and at J to 10 bases, leaving 11 bases not matched to a gene. The CDR3: CASSWDTGGASSPLHF. CDR3 DNA: TGTGCCAGCAGCTGGGACACAGGGGGCGCGTCATCACCCCTCCACTTT.

This chain joins TRBV10-3 and TRBJ2-2, with D possibly TRBD2 on 7 matching bases. Germline CDR1 is ENHRY and CDR2 is SYGVKD. Trimming took 3 bases from V and 4 from J, leaving 12 bases between them. CDR3 length: 15 amino acids. The CDR3 DNA reads TGTGCCATCAGTGAATACAGGGAGGGCACCGGGGAGCTGTTTTTT. Its protein product is CAISEYREGTGELFF.

The chain is built from TRBV5-5 and TRBJ2-2, with 9 bases that match TRBD2. This CDR3 spans 15 amino acids. V lost 1 base to trimming and J lost 4 bases; unmatched junction nucleotides: 2. Germline lookup yields CDR1 SGHKS and CDR2 YYEKEE (reference sequence). Written as DNA, the CDR3 is TGTGCCAGCAGCTTGCTGACTAGCGGCACCGGGGAGCTGTTTTTT. It yields the protein CASSLLTSGTGELFF.

As to this clone: One end of the junction fails to match germline, which may point to a read error. This rearrangement joins TRBV10-3 to TRBJ2-7; 8 bases align to TRBD1. CDR1 and CDR2 from the germline V gene are ENHRY and SYGVKD. CDR3 size: 13 residues. CDR3 bases: TGTGCCAGCAGTTACGGACAGGGCTACGAGCAGTACTTC. Translated: CASSYGQGYEQYF.

The DNA for the CDR3 is TGTGCCAGCACGACCGGGACTAGCGGGGGGTGGGAGACCCAGTACTTC. Encoded protein: CASTTGTSGGWETQYF. The rearrangement links TRBV2 to TRBJ2-5, with TRBD2 matching 15 bases. The V segment lost 7 bases and the J segment 5 bases; nucleotides outside the gene matches: 8. This CDR3 region has 16 residues. Looked up from germline, CDR1 is SNHLY and CDR2 is FYNNEI.

The chain carries TRBV7-2 and TRBJ2-3; 9 bases fit TRBD1. Germline trimming cut 5 bases from V and 2 bases from J; bases unmatched to any gene: 11. Germline V lookup: CDR1 SGHTA, CDR2 FQGNSA. The CDR3 sequence is 17 residues long. The CDR3, as DNA: TGTGCCAGCAGCCTAGGGACAGGGTTTAATCCCACAGATACGCAGTATTTT. Its translation is CASSLGTGFNPTDTQYF.

In its sample, this clone ranks as large. V gene TRBV6-4 combines with J gene TRBJ2-4; 8 positions agree with TRBD1. The CDR3 spans 16 residues. The ends lost 6 bases at V and 9 bases at J; junction bases unmatched: 16. CDR1 and CDR2 from the germline V gene are MRHNA and SNTAGT. The CDR3 region is CASRRGQGPRMCIQYF. The CDR3 nucleotides are TGTGCCAGCAGGAGAGGACAGGGACCAAGGATGTGCATTCAGTACTTC.

The rearrangement links TRBV28 to TRBJ1-1; weak D call: TRBD1 (6 bases). Trimming cost V 5 bases and J 4 bases, with 11 bases left between them. The germline V gene has CDR1 MDHEN and CDR2 SYDVKM. CDR3 length: 13 residues. This CDR3 reads CASSLTGITEAFF. Written as DNA, the CDR3 is TGTGCCAGCAGTCTAACAGGGATCACTGAAGCTTTCTTT.

V gene TRBV11-2 combines with J gene TRBJ2-2, with 16 bases matching TRBD2. The CDR3 has 19 amino acids. CDR1 SGHAT and CDR2 FQNNGV come from the germline V gene. The trim removed 1 base at V and 0 bases at J, leaving 2 bases unmatched. The CDR3 coding sequence is TGTGCCAGCAGCTTAGTTGGGACTAGCGGGGGGGCGAACACCGGGGAGCTGTTTTTT. Its translation is CASSLVGTSGGANTGELFF.

This clone was observed a handful of times. CDR3: CASSGIAGGSSYNEQFF. The DNA for the CDR3 is TGTGCCAGCAGCGGTATAGCGGGGGGGAGCTCCTACAATGAGCAGTTCTTC. This rearrangement joins TRBV9 to TRBJ2-1; 11 bases match TRBD2. V gave up 3 bases and J gave up 0 bases; unmatched junction bases: 5. The CDR3 totals 17 residues. Germline CDR1 is SGDLS and CDR2 is YYNGEE.

V gene TRBV18 combines with J gene TRBJ1-3, with D possibly matching TRBD1 (6 bases). Germline V gene lookup returns CDR1 KGHSH and CDR2 LQKENI. The CDR3 sequence is 16 residues long. V gave up 4 bases and J gave up 0 bases, with 13 bases separating them. The CDR3 DNA follows: TGTGCCAGCTCACGGGAGCCGGGGGCCTCTGGAAACACCATATATTTT. Translating gives CASSREPGASGNTIYF. Full variable domain (missing parts from reference TRBV18 and TRBJ1-3): NAGVMQNPRHLVRRRGQEARLRCSPMKGHSHVYWYRQLPEEGLKFMVYLQKENIIDESGMPKERFSAEFPKEGPSILRIQQVVRGDSAAYFCASSREPGASGNTIYFGEGSWLTVV.

The chain couples TRBV30 to TRBJ1-6; D ambiguous. This CDR3 spans 14 amino acids. Deletions cut 0 bases from V and 9 bases from J, with 12 bases between. Per the germline V gene, CDR1 is GTSNPN and CDR2 is SVGIG (reference sequence). The CDR3 here is CAWSVSGLGSPLHF. The CDR3 bases are TGTGCCTGGAGTGTTTCCGGGTTGGGTTCACCCCTCCACTTT.

V gene TRBV7-2 combines with J gene TRBJ1-6, with 7 bases fitting TRBD1. V trimming: 2 bases; J trimming: 15 bases; junction bases outside the gene matches: 13. Germline V lookup: CDR1 SGHTA, CDR2 FQGNSA. The CDR3 totals 15 residues. The CDR3 is CASSLPGQAGEVLHF. The CDR3 region has the DNA TGTGCCAGCAGCTTACCCGGACAGGCGGGGGAGGTCCTCCACTTT.

CDR3: CAAGNYNEQFF. In nucleotides, the CDR3 is TGTGCCGCGGGGAACTACAATGAGCAGTTCTTC. This chain connects TRBV6-5 to TRBJ2-1, with a tentative D call TRBD2 (6 bases). The CDR3 is 11 amino acids. CDR1 and CDR2 from the germline V gene are MNHEY and SVGAGI. With 11 bases removed from V and 3 bases from J, the gap between germline ends came to 8 bases.

The chain employs TRBV7-2 and TRBJ1-5; D gene ambiguous. CDR1 and CDR2 (germline): SGHTA, FQGNSA. The CDR3 length is 17 residues. Trimming pared 1 base from V and 0 bases from J, leaving 13 bases between. The DNA of the CDR3 is TGTGCCAGCAGCTTAGTTACAGCGCGCTATAGCAATCAGCCCCAGCATTTT. This translates into CASSLVTARYSNQPQHF.

This clone was seen once. The gene calls are TRBV7-2 and TRBJ2-5; 8 bases line up with TRBD2. There are 19 residues in the CDR3. The trim removed 5 bases at V and 5 bases at J, leaving 22 bases unmatched. CDR1 is SGHTA, CDR2 FQGNSA, per germline. The CDR3: CASSRPRFDPGGAGETQYF. The CDR3 DNA reads as TGTGCCAGCAGCCGCCCTAGGTTCGACCCGGGGGGGGCTGGTGAGACCCAGTACTTC.

The chain carries TRBV6-6 and TRBJ1-2; no clear D. CDR3 size: 14 residues. V dropped 0 bases and J dropped 7 bases, with 12 bases sitting between them. Germline-derived CDR1 and CDR2 are MNHNY and SVGAGI (reference sequence). In nucleotides, the CDR3 is TGTGCCAGCAGTTACTCGATGGGCTACGGTGGCTACACCTTC. Translation: CASSYSMGYGGYTF.

The gene calls are TRBV9 and TRBJ2-5, with 13 bases matching TRBD2. The germline V gene encodes CDR1 SGDLS and CDR2 YYNGEE. The length of the CDR3 is 16 residues. V was pared by 3 bases and J by 4 bases, with 6 bases of the junction left unmatched. The CDR3 nucleotides are TGTGCCAGCAGCGAACTAGCGGGGGGGCTGGGAGAGACCCAGTACTTC. Its translation: CASSELAGGLGETQYF.

The gene calls are TRBV27 and TRBJ2-7; 15 nucleotides agree with TRBD2. The CDR3 contains 16 residues. The J segment lost 3 bases and the V segment lost 4 bases, leaving 4 bases of the junction unmatched. Germline V gene sequence: CDR1 MNHEY, CDR2 SMNVEV (reference sequence). CDR3 coding DNA: TGTGCCAGCAGTTCACGGACTAGCGGGGGGGACTACGAGCAGTACTTC. Residues: CASSSRTSGGDYEQYF.

The chain combines TRBV18 with TRBJ1-6; D remains ambiguous. Germline V lookup: CDR1 KGHSH, CDR2 LQKENI. V was trimmed by 2 bases and J by 13 bases, leaving 12 bases between them. CDR3 length equals 13 residues. In DNA form, the CDR3 reads TGTGCCAGCTCACCAGCCGACAAGTCGCCCCTCCACTTT. Translated: CASSPADKSPLHF.

The chain joins TRBV27 to TRBJ2-7, with D perhaps TRBD2 (6 bases). This CDR3 comprises 15 residues. Trimming removed 4 bases at V and 0 bases at J, with 13 bases between. CDR1 MNHEY and CDR2 SMNVEV come from the germline V gene (reference sequence). The DNA for the CDR3 is TGTGCCAGCAGTTCGTCCGCGCGGGGCTCCTACGAGCAGTACTTC. This gives the protein CASSSSARGSYEQYF.

The rearrangement uses TRBV11-3 and TRBJ1-1; 8 nucleotides line up with TRBD1. V shed 5 bases and J 1 base; nucleotides not matched to a gene: 9. This CDR3 region has 16 residues. From germline, CDR1 is SGHNT and CDR2 YENEEA. CDR3 region: CASSPGTGLGNTEAFF. CDR3 DNA sequence: TGTGCCAGCAGCCCCGGGACAGGACTAGGGAACACTGAAGCTTTCTTT. The full variable domain, in which reference TRBV11-3 and TRBJ1-1 provide the parts outside the CDR3, is EAGVVQSPRYKIIEKKQPVAFWCNPISGHNTLYWYLQNLGQGPELLIRYENEEAVDDSQLPKDRFSAERLKGVDSTLKIQPAELGDSAVYLCASSPGTGLGNTEAFFGQGTRLTVV.

V and J are TRBV18 and TRBJ2-2; D gene ambiguous. This CDR3 spans 12 amino acids. Germline CDR1 is KGHSH and CDR2 is LQKENI. The ends were cut back, 3 bases at V and 4 bases at J, with 3 bases in the middle. The CDR3 nucleotides are TGTGCCAGCTCACCTAGCACCGGGGAGCTGTTTTTT. It yields the protein CASSPSTGELFF.

This chain uses TRBV7-3 with TRBJ2-7; no clear D. This CDR3 comprises 13 residues. Deletions cut 4 bases from V and 1 base from J, with 8 bases between. Germline assignment: CDR1 SGHTA and CDR2 FQGTGA. Here the CDR3 reads CASSYAGSYEQYF. CDR3 coding DNA: TGTGCCAGCAGCTACGCCGGTTCCTACGAGCAGTACTTC.

This clone was picked up one time. The chain employs TRBV11-3 and TRBJ2-5; 14 bases agree with TRBD2. The CDR3 is 15 amino acids. Trimming took 3 bases from V and 4 from J; bases not matched to a gene: 1. Germline V gene lookup returns CDR1 SGHNT and CDR2 YENEEA. CDR3 loop: CASSLTSGGGETQYF. The CDR3 DNA is TGTGCCAGCAGCTTGACTAGCGGGGGGGGAGAGACCCAGTACTTC.

V and J are TRBV4-2 and TRBJ2-1; D gene ambiguous. The V end lost 0 bases, the J end lost 6 bases, and 15 bases lay between the germline ends. This CDR3 region has 16 residues. Germline lookup yields CDR1 LGHNA and CDR2 YNFKEQ. CDR3 protein: CASSQDRRPPFNEQFF. The DNA of the CDR3 is TGTGCCAGCAGCCAAGATCGACGCCCCCCTTTCAATGAGCAGTTCTTC.